This T cell receptor (beta chain) came from a study of PD-1 blockade in classical Hodgkin lymphoma. General study findings and limits: It was among complete responders that baseline diversity resembled that of newly diagnosed patients.

Only in-frame clones appear in the TCRdb table, and some are missing; sequencing was by immunoSEQ multiplex PCR. The table includes 14,000 or so clones, about 73% detected once. Germline CDR1 is SGHDT and CDR2 is YYEEEE. The CDR3 is 15 residues long. V lost 2 bases and J lost 0, with 6 bases in between. With no exception, relapse followed autologous stem cell transplantation in all patients, and brentuximab vedotin exposure varied. The study recorded best responses of complete response, partial response or progressive disease. Points on this clone: Antigen specificity is unknown.

The TCR was taken from a human donor with classical Hodgkin lymphoma. This chain joins TRBV5-6 and TRBJ2-6, with D possibly called TRBD1 or TRBD2 (5 bases each). This sample comprised peripheral blood mononuclear cells (PBMCs), obtained before the second cycle of nivolumab. The CDR3 sequence is CASSFGGSGANVLTF. The CDR3 nucleotides read TGTGCCAGCAGCTTTGGGGGCTCTGGGGCCAACGTCCTGACTTTC. The variable domain in full, completed from reference TRBV5-6 and TRBJ2-6, reads DAGVTQSPTHLIKTRGQQVTLRCSPKSGHDTVSWYQQALGQGPQFIFQYYEEEERQRGNFPDRFSGHQFPNYSSELNVNALLLGDSALYLCASSFGGSGANVLTFGAGSRLTVL.